What follows describes a single T cell receptor (beta chain). Assay used: immunoSEQ multiplex PCR; TCRdb lists only in-frame clones, some missing. The sample consists of 310,000 or so clones, just over 85% of them appearing once. Participants were aged 18 to 89 years from around 26 US areas. Cohorts were assigned according to the clinical history that participants reported. The CDR3 covers 13 residues. V dropped 7 bases and J dropped 0 bases, with 12 bases sitting between them. Germline CDR1 reads SQVTM; CDR2 reads ANQGSEA. The data were obtained in a study of blood T cell repertoires in COVID-19. At the level of the study: The United States, Italy and Spain supplied acute and convalescent COVID-19 samples.

The material sequenced was PBMCs or T cells enriched from blood (not recorded which). The source of this sequence is a woman aged 18 to 35 who had recovered from COVID-19. This chain joins TRBV29-1 and TRBJ1-1; D unclear. CDR3 protein: CSEYSGMNTEAFF. The CDR3 region has the DNA TGCAGCGAATACAGCGGCATGAACACTGAAGCTTTCTTT.